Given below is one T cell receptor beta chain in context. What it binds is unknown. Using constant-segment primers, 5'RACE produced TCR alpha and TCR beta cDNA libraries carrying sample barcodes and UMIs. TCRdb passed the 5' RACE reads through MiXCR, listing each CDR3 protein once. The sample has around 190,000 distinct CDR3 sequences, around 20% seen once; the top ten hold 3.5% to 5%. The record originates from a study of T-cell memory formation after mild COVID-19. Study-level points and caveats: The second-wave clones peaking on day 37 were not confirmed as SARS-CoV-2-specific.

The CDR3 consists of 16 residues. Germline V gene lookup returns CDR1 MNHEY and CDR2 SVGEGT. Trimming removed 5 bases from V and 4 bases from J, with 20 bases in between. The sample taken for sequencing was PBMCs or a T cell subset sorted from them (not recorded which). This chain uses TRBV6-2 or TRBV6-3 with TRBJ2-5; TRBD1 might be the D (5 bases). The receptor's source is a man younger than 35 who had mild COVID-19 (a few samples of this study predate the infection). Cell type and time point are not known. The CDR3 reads CASSRIQGYRGETQYF. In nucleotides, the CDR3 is TGTGCCAGCAGTCGGATCCAGGGCTATAGGGGAGAGACCCAGTACTTC.